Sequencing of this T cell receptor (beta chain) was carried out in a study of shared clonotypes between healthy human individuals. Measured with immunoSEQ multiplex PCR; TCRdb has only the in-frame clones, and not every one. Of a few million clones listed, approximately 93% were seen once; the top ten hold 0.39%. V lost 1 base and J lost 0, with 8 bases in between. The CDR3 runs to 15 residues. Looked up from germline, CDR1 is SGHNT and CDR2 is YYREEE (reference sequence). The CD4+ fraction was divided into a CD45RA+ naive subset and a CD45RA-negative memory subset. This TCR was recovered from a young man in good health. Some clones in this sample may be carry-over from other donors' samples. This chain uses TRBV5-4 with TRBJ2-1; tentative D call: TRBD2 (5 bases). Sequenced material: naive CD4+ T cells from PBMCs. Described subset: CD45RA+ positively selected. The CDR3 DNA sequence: TGTGCCAGCAGCTTGAGGGAGAGCTCCTACAATGAGCAGTTCTTC. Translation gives CASSLRESSYNEQFF.